The entry below describes one T cell receptor beta chain. Its antigen is not yet known. No qualities accompany the bases; no much larger clone lies one base away. This entry belongs to a study of patients and donors after allogeneic stem cell transplantation (dated by TCRdb to 2020 to 2021). V is cut back by 6 bases and J by 2 bases, with 3 bases in the junction unmatched. The CDR3 measures 13 amino acids from cysteine to phenylalanine. Only the CDR3 portion is preserved as DNA: 39 bases, with reading frame beginning at the first base. Based on the germline V gene, the CDR1 and CDR2 sequences are SNHLY and FYNNEI. The library was produced with RT-PCR. TCRdb records NextSeq 550 as the sequencer. TCRdb took the public reads, trimmed them with fastp at Q25, ran MiXCR for clone calling and kept in-frame beta chains. Rows are combined by CDR3 protein, so each entry shows the most common genes and DNA. In this sample the table shows about 160,000 distinct CDR3 sequences, over 30% of which occur a single time. The ten largest clones represent around 50% of the sample.

The clonotype was recovered from a human donor who was either an allogeneic HSCT recipient or a stem cell or donor lymphocyte infusion donor (not recorded which). It is not recorded whose cells these are; they may come from a transplant donor. Sequenced input: blood, either unsorted or a sorted T cell fraction (not recorded which). The rearranged chain carries TRBV2 and TRBJ1-2; 7 bases in between match TRBD1. The DNA reads as follows: TGTGCCAGCAGCATGGACAGGAACTATGGCTACACCTTC. This sequence encodes CASSMDRNYGYTF. Reference TRBV2 and TRBJ1-2 genes cover what lies past the CDR3, so the full variable domain is EPEVTQTPSHQVTQMGQEVILRCVPISNHLYFYWYRQILGQKVEFLVSFYNNEISEKSEIFDDQFSVERPDGSNFTLKIRSTKLEDSAMYFCASSMDRNYGYTFGSGTRLTVV.